This is a list of T cell receptor beta chains from one sample in a study of lymphopenia after photon versus proton radiotherapy. TCRdb keeps only in-frame clones here, not all; method: immunoSEQ multiplex PCR. The sample carries 40,000 to 45,000 clones, more than 70% recorded once. Sequencing was performed on peripheral blood, taken from a patient treated with proton-based radiotherapy. The receptors originated from an older woman with pancreatic cancer. Some clones in this sample may be carry-over from other donors' samples. The CDR3 runs from the conserved cysteine through the conserved F or W. A D gene is named only where the DNA matches it firmly. For some rows the clone size is stated as once, few or many, or as a class when expanded; others skip it.

j_call d_call cdr3_length v_call clone_size cdr3_nt cdr3_aa
TRBJ1-6 - 16 TRBV6-1 - TGTGCCAGCAGTGAAGGTGGGGGGGCCTATAATTCACCCCTCCACTTT CASSEGGGAYNSPLHF
TRBJ2-1 - 17 TRBV9 once TGTGCCAGCAGCCCCCCCCCTTTGGGGGGCCCCTACAATGAGCAGTTCTTC CASSPPPLGGPYNEQFF
TRBJ1-4 - 12 TRBV2 - TGTGCCAGCAGTGACAGGGATGAAAAACTGTTTTTT CASSDRDEKLFF
TRBJ2-7 - 15 TRBV6-1 - TGTGCCAGCAGTGAAGACAGATCCTGGTCCTACGAGCAGTACTTC CASSEDRSWSYEQYF
TRBJ2-1 TRBD2 13 TRBV30 - TGTGCCTGGAGGACTAGCGGGGGCAATGAGCAGTTCTTC CAWRTSGGNEQFF
TRBJ2-7 - 13 TRBV19 - TGTGCCAGTAGTATAGGGCTCTTAGGCGAGCAGTACTTC CASSIGLLGEQYF
TRBJ2-3 - 17 TRBV4-2 - TGTGCCAGCAGCCAAGAGGGTCGGCATTCCCCCACAGATACGCAGTATTTT CASSQEGRHSPTDTQYF
TRBJ1-1 - 15 TRBV6-1 once TGTGCCAGCAGTGAACGAGAAAACGTGGGTACTGAAGCTTTCTTT CASSERENVGTEAFF
TRBJ2-7 - 13 TRBV10-2 - TGCGCCAGCAGCCGGACAGAAGCCTACGAGCAGTACTTC CASSRTEAYEQYF
TRBJ1-1 - 13 TRBV6-6 - TGTGCCAGCAGTCATACAGGGAGCCCCCGGGCTTTCTTT CASSHTGSPRAFF
TRBJ2-2 - 13 TRBV5-4 - TGTGCCAGCAGCTTGGGCCTCACCGGGGAGCTGTTTTTT CASSLGLTGELFF
TRBJ1-6 - 17 TRBV4-1 - TGCGCCAGCAGCCAAGAAGTCAGGAGCTCCTATAATTCACCCCTCCACTTT CASSQEVRSSYNSPLHF
TRBJ2-2 TRBD1 15 TRBV15 - TGTGCCACCAGCACGGGACAGGGGTACACCGGGGAGCTGTTTTTT CATSTGQGYTGELFF
TRBJ1-1 - 13 TRBV30 - TGTGCCTGGACCCGGGACTACAACACTGAAGCTTTCTTT CAWTRDYNTEAFF
TRBJ1-1 - 14 TRBV30 - TGTGCCTGGAGAGTAGGGGGTTTTCACACTGAAGCTTTCTTT CAWRVGGFHTEAFF
TRBJ1-1 - 13 TRBV7-2 - TGTGCCAGCACCCCAGGAGCGAACACTGAAGCTTTCTTT CASTPGANTEAFF
TRBJ2-5 TRBD1 15 TRBV4-3 - TGCGCCAGCAGCCAACAACAGGGGGCCGCGGAGACCCAGTACTTC CASSQQQGAAETQYF
TRBJ2-3 - 17 TRBV15 - TGTGCCACCAGCAGAGATCCAGCGGGGACAGCACTAAATACGCAGTATTTT CATSRDPAGTALNTQYF
TRBJ2-7 - 13 TRBV6-5 - TGTGCCAGCAGTTACTCGCGGGGAGGCGAGCAGTACTTC CASSYSRGGEQYF
TRBJ2-4 TRBD1 14 TRBV4-2 - TGTGCCAGCAGCCAATCCGACAGGGGAAACATTCAGTACTTC CASSQSDRGNIQYF
TRBJ2-5 - 10 TRBV29-1 - TGCAGCGTTGGCGGGGAGACCCAGTACTTC CSVGGETQYF
TRBJ2-3 - 14 TRBV7-9 once TGTGCCAGCAGTCGTGGTAGCGCAACAGATACGCAGTATTTT CASSRGSATDTQYF
TRBJ1-6 - 14 TRBV11-2 - TGTGCCAGCAGCTTGAGCCTTAGGGATTCACCCCTCCACTTT CASSLSLRDSPLHF
TRBJ2-2 TRBD2 17 TRBV7-6 - TGTGCCAGCAGCTTAGCGGGGGAAGCGGGGGGCACCGGGGAGCTGTTTTTT CASSLAGEAGGTGELFF
TRBJ1-4 - 12 TRBV6-5 once TGTGCCAGCAGGGCAACTAATGAAAAACTGTTTTTT CASRATNEKLFF
TRBJ2-1 - 15 TRBV19 - TGTGCCAGTAGTATGACCGCTAGCTCCTACAATGAGCAGTTCTTC CASSMTASSYNEQFF
TRBJ2-5 - 15 TRBV11-2 - TGTGCCAGCAGCTTAGATCGGGGAGAGCAAGAGACCCAGTACTTC CASSLDRGEQETQYF
TRBJ2-7 - 11 TRBV10-3 - TGTGCCATCAGTGAAGGGGGGGAGCAGTACTTC CAISEGGEQYF
TRBJ1-2 TRBD1 16 TRBV19 - TGTGCCAGTAGTATTCAAGGACAGGTAAGCGACTATGGCTACACCTTC CASSIQGQVSDYGYTF
TRBJ2-7 TRBD1 16 TRBV5-4 few TGTGCCAGCAGCCCGGTGACCGGGACAGGGATCTACGAGCAGTACTTC CASSPVTGTGIYEQYF
TRBJ1-2 - 13 TRBV27 - TGTGCCAGCAGTTTATCGGGCGGCTATGGCTACACCTTC CASSLSGGYGYTF
TRBJ1-5 TRBD1 16 TRBV7-9 once TGTGCCAGCAGCAGGACAGGGGTTGGTAGCAATCAGCCCCAGCATTTT CASSRTGVGSNQPQHF
TRBJ1-4 - 18 TRBV4-3 - TGCGCCAGCAGCCAAGATCTGGGGGGTACGGGGGCCAATGAAAAACTGTTTTTT CASSQDLGGTGANEKLFF
TRBJ1-4 - 14 TRBV5-6 few TGTGCCAGCAGCGCTCGATTTGGTAATGAAAAACTGTTTTTT CASSARFGNEKLFF
TRBJ1-1 - 13 TRBV6-1 - TGTGCCAGCACCCCCGCCTGGCGGGGTGAAGCTTTCTTT CASTPAWRGEAFF
TRBJ1-2 - 13 TRBV28 - TGTGCCAGCAGTTTCGGGGGTGACTATGGCTACACCTTC CASSFGGDYGYTF
TRBJ1-5 TRBD1 15 TRBV19 - TGTGCCAGTAGTATAGATACAGGGGGCGGTCAGCCCCAGCATTTT CASSIDTGGGQPQHF
TRBJ2-1 TRBD2 16 TRBV4-2 - TGTGCCAGCAGCCAAGAGCGACTAGCGGGGCACAATGAGCAGTTCTTC CASSQERLAGHNEQFF
TRBJ2-1 - 16 TRBV7-2 - TGTGCCAGCAGCCCGCAGGACGCGAGCTCCTACAATGAGCAGTTCTTC CASSPQDASSYNEQFF
TRBJ2-7 - 14 TRBV5-1 - TGCGCCAGCAGCTTCCCAGGGAGCTCCTACGAGCAGTACTTC CASSFPGSSYEQYF
TRBJ2-1 - 15 TRBV4-1 - TGCGCCAGCAGCCAAGATGGCCTCCCGAGAGATGAGCAGTTCTTC CASSQDGLPRDEQFF
TRBJ2-2 TRBD1 15 TRBV5-1 - TGCGCCAGCAGCCAAGGACAGGGTGGCACCGGGGAGCTGTTTTTT CASSQGQGGTGELFF
TRBJ2-7 - 14 TRBV28 - TGTGCCAGCGGCTATCGTAGGGGGGGGAGCGAGCAGTACTTC CASGYRRGGSEQYF
TRBJ1-2 - 16 TRBV19 once TGTGCCAGTAGTATAGTTGGGACAACGTTTTCCTATGGCTACACCTTC CASSIVGTTFSYGYTF
TRBJ2-5 TRBD2 16 TRBV4-1 - TGCGCCAGCAGCCAGGGGATAGCGGGAGGCCAAGAGACCCAGTACTTC CASSQGIAGGQETQYF
TRBJ2-7 TRBD1 17 TRBV14 - TGTGCCAGCAGCCGCATATTCGACAGGGAAGGGAAGCTCGAGCAGTACTTC CASSRIFDREGKLEQYF
TRBJ2-1 - 13 TRBV18 - TGTGCCAGCTCACCGAATAGCTGGCATGAGCAGTTCTTC CASSPNSWHEQFF
TRBJ2-1 TRBD2 13 TRBV7-2 few TGTGCCAGCAGCTCCGGACTAGATCGCGAGCAGTTCTTC CASSSGLDREQFF
TRBJ2-2 - 17 TRBV28 - TGTGCCAGCAGTTCTCCCGGTAGCGCGGCGAACACCGGGGAGCTGTTTTTT CASSSPGSAANTGELFF
TRBJ2-1 - 18 TRBV15 - TGTGCCACCAGCGGCAGCCGTCTAGCGACGGATATTTACAATGAGCAGTTCTTC CATSGSRLATDIYNEQFF
TRBJ2-1 - 11 TRBV5-1 - TGCGCCAGCAGCTCCCAGGGGAGGCAGTTCTTC CASSSQGRQFF
TRBJ2-5 - 13 TRBV28 - TGTGCCAGCGCGGAGGTGGGTCAAGAGACCCAGTACTTC CASAEVGQETQYF
TRBJ2-3 - 16 TRBV4-1 - TGCGCCAGCAGCCCTCAAGGCGGGCCGGGACCCGATACGCAGTATTTT CASSPQGGPGPDTQYF